These 19 T cell receptor beta chains were sequenced from one sample in a study of patients and donors after allogeneic stem cell transplantation. TCRdb re-derived calls from the RT-PCR reads in MiXCR, one entry per CDR3 protein. The profile shows fewer than 200,000 distinct CDR3 sequences, over 25% of them singletons. The sequenced sample consisted of blood, either unsorted or a sorted T cell fraction (not recorded which). These receptors all come from a human donor who was either an allogeneic HSCT recipient or a stem cell or donor lymphocyte infusion donor (not recorded which). It is not recorded whose cells these are; they may come from a transplant donor.

The chain has TRBV9 and TRBJ2-5, with D possibly TRBD2 on 6 matching bases. CDR1 is SGDLS, CDR2 YYNGEE, per germline. CDR3 size: 14 residues. The ends were cut back, 4 bases at V and 1 base at J, with 11 bases in the middle. Here the CDR3 reads CASSYGTFQETQYF. CDR3 sequence (DNA): TGTGCCAGCAGCTATGGGACTTTCCAAGAGACCCAGTACTTC. Based on the CDR3 plus reference TRBV9 and TRBJ2-5, the full variable domain is DSGVTQTPKHLITATGQRVTLRCSPRSGDLSVYWYQQSLDQGLQFLIQYYNGEERAKGNILERFSAQQFPDLHSELNLSSLELGDSALYFCASSYGTFQETQYFGPGTRLLVL.

The chain couples TRBV6-6 to TRBJ2-2; D unclear. Germline V lookup: CDR1 MNHNY, CDR2 SVGAGI (reference sequence). Between the trimmed V and J ends, which lost 1 base and 4 bases, there was a span of 10 bases. This CDR3 is built from 15 residues. CDR3 amino acids: CASSYYSGSTGELFF. In DNA, the CDR3 is TGTGCCAGCAGTTACTACAGTGGTAGCACCGGGGAGCTGTTTTTT.

This clonotype was counted between two and nine times. The chain carries TRBV19 and TRBJ1-5; D possibly corresponds to TRBD1 (6 bases). Germline lookup yields CDR1 LNHDA and CDR2 SQIVND (reference sequence). The CDR3 length is 12 residues. The V and J ends lost 9 bases and 7 bases respectively, with 13 bases between them. The CDR3 region is CASHIGGQPQHF. The CDR3 DNA reads as TGTGCCAGCCACATAGGGGGGCAGCCCCAGCATTTT.

A few counts support this clonotype. The rearrangement uses TRBV7-9 and TRBJ1-2; a possible D gene is TRBD1 (5 bases). The V gene lost 5 bases and the J gene lost 0 bases, with 16 bases spanning the gap. The CDR3 sequence is 16 residues long. The V gene's germline CDR1 is SEHNR and CDR2 FQNEAQ (reference sequence). CDR3: CASSPGVGVPNYGYTF. The CDR3, as DNA: TGTGCCAGCAGCCCGGGGGTCGGGGTACCTAACTATGGCTACACCTTC. Drawing the rest from reference TRBV7-9 and TRBJ1-2, the complete variable domain is DTGVSQNPRHKITKRGQNVTFRCDPISEHNRLYWYRQTLGQGPEFLTYFQNEAQLEKSRLLSDRFSAERPKGSFSTLEIQRTEQGDSAMYLCASSPGVGVPNYGYTFGSGTRLTVV.

A few counts support this clonotype. The chain links TRBV10-3 to TRBJ2-1; 12 nucleotides line up with TRBD2. The CDR3 is 16 amino acids. The J segment lost 6 bases and the V segment lost 8 bases, leaving 11 bases of the junction unmatched. From germline, CDR1 is ENHRY and CDR2 SYGVKD. This chain's CDR3 is CAISGLAGLIVNEQFF. CDR3 in DNA: TGTGCCATCTCCGGACTAGCGGGGTTAATAGTCAATGAGCAGTTCTTC.

The chain couples TRBV20-1 to TRBJ1-6, with a weak D call TRBD1 (6 bases). V was trimmed by 5 bases and J by 7 bases, leaving 21 bases between them. This CDR3 spans 16 amino acids. The germline V gene has CDR1 DFQATT and CDR2 SNEGSKA (reference sequence). The DNA for the CDR3 is TGCAGTGCTGGGGCCAGGGCGGGGGCAAGCAATTCACCCCTCCACTTT. This translates into CSAGARAGASNSPLHF.

The gene calls are TRBV5-6 and TRBJ1-1, with a possible D match to TRBD1 (5 bases). V was pared by 4 bases and J by 1 base, with 14 bases between. Germline loops: CDR1 SGHDT, CDR2 YYEEEE. This CDR3 is built from 15 residues. The CDR3 is CASSPDGGWNTEAFF. CDR3 nucleotide sequence: TGTGCCAGCAGCCCGGACGGGGGGTGGAACACTGAAGCTTTCTTT.

The sample holds a few counts of this clonotype. V is TRBV20-1 and J is TRBJ2-7, with D maybe TRBD1 (6 bases). Germline V gene lookup returns CDR1 DFQATT and CDR2 SNEGSKA (reference sequence). The CDR3 is 15 residues long. Trimming cost V 2 bases and J 9 bases, with 23 bases left between them. The CDR3 nucleotides are TGCAGTGCTAGAACCCACAGGGAAACCTTCCACGCGCAGTACTTC. Encoded protein: CSARTHRETFHAQYF.

The chain combines TRBV9 with TRBJ2-1; D not certain. Trimming removed 0 bases from V and 0 bases from J, with 16 bases in between. CDR3 length equals 18 residues. Germline lookup yields CDR1 SGDLS and CDR2 YYNGEE. Here the CDR3 DNA reads TGTGCCAGCAGCGTAGGACCCGCAGCCCAGAGCTCCTACAATGAGCAGTTCTTC. Translation gives CASSVGPAAQSSYNEQFF. Based on the CDR3 plus reference TRBV9 and TRBJ2-1, the full variable domain is DSGVTQTPKHLITATGQRVTLRCSPRSGDLSVYWYQQSLDQGLQFLIQYYNGEERAKGNILERFSAQQFPDLHSELNLSSLELGDSALYFCASSVGPAAQSSYNEQFFGPGTRLTVL.

The V and J genes are TRBV5-1 and TRBJ1-1, with D perhaps TRBD1 (5 bases). Trimming removed 0 bases at V and 4 bases at J, with 25 bases between. Germline V gene data show CDR1 as SGHRS and CDR2 as YFSETQ. CDR3 length equals 19 residues. Here the CDR3 DNA reads TGCGCCAGCAGCTTGGTTCGGGGGGGTCCTGACAGCGGGCCCACTGAAGCTTTCTTT. It encodes CASSLVRGGPDSGPTEAFF.

This clonotype was seen only a few times. V gene TRBV5-1 combines with J gene TRBJ2-1; D is undetermined. Germline loops: CDR1 SGHRS, CDR2 YFSETQ. CDR3 size: 17 residues. Between the trimmed V and J ends, which lost 0 bases and 0 bases, there was a span of 13 bases. CDR3 sequence: CASSLVVGKGSYNEQFF. CDR3 DNA sequence: TGCGCCAGCAGCTTGGTAGTAGGGAAAGGCTCCTACAATGAGCAGTTCTTC.

V usage is TRBV5-1 and J usage is TRBJ2-5; D uncertain. CDR3 length: 13 amino acids. Trimming removed 1 base at V and 4 bases at J, with 8 bases between. Germline V gene data show CDR1 as SGHRS and CDR2 as YFSETQ. CDR3 in amino acids: CASSLFTLETQYF. The CDR3 DNA sequence: TGCGCCAGCAGCTTGTTTACCTTAGAGACCCAGTACTTC.

This clonotype has just a few counts. The V call is TRBV7-8, the J call TRBJ2-3; D possibly corresponds to TRBD2 (6 bases). CDR1 and CDR2 (germline): SGHVS, FQNEAQ. CDR3 size: 18 residues. V was clipped by 1 base and J by 0 bases, with 17 bases between them. The CDR3 nucleotides are TGTGCCAGCAGCTTAGGGGTCGCGGGACTTCTTAGCACAGATACGCAGTATTTT. This sequence encodes CASSLGVAGLLSTDTQYF.

In this sample, this clonotype turned up many times. The DNA of the CDR3 is TGCGCCAGCAGCTTGGCCCGGTGGAGCGAAGCTTTCTTT. This encodes CASSLARWSEAFF. This chain joins TRBV5-1 and TRBJ1-1; D remains ambiguous. Trimming cost V 0 bases and J 8 bases, with 11 bases left between them. The CDR3 consists of 13 residues. Germline CDR1 is SGHRS and CDR2 is YFSETQ.

This clonotype was counted a few times. The J gene is TRBJ2-7, the V gene TRBV9; D possibly corresponds to TRBD2 (6 bases). The CDR3 is made up of 15 amino acids. CDR1 is SGDLS, CDR2 YYNGEE, per germline. V lost 0 bases to trimming and J lost 6 bases, with 16 bases between them. The CDR3 loop is CASSVAGVNKGEQYF. The CDR3 DNA is TGTGCCAGCAGCGTAGCGGGAGTGAATAAGGGCGAGCAGTACTTC.

This clonotype was counted ten times or more. The chain has TRBV6-5 and TRBJ1-5; 10 bases agree with TRBD1. In germline, CDR1 is MNHEY, CDR2 SVGAGI. This CDR3 region has 14 residues. V trimming: 2 bases; J trimming: 5 bases; junction bases outside the gene matches: 0. In nucleotides, the CDR3 is TGTGCCAGCAGTTACGGACAGGGGGATCAGCCCCAGCATTTT. This sequence encodes CASSYGQGDQPQHF.

CDR3 in DNA: TGCGCCAGCAGCTCCCCCGGGACAGCATACGAGCAGTACTTC. This translates into CASSSPGTAYEQYF. This rearrangement joins TRBV5-1 to TRBJ2-7, with 7 bases identical to TRBD1. The CDR3 consists of 14 residues. J gave up 4 bases and V 3 bases, and 7 bases lay outside the gene matches. Germline CDR1 reads SGHRS; CDR2 reads YFSETQ.

The chain uses TRBV18 and TRBJ1-4; maybe TRBD1 (5 bases). Germline CDR1 is KGHSH and CDR2 is LQKENI. The CDR3 length is 14 residues. V lost 3 bases to trimming and J lost 8 bases, with 13 bases between them. The CDR3 region is CASSPAGLIEKLFF. The DNA for the CDR3 is TGTGCCAGCTCACCGGCAGGGCTAATAGAAAAACTGTTTTTT.

This clonotype was recorded a few times. This chain connects TRBV28 to TRBJ1-2; D not resolved. Germline-derived CDR1 and CDR2 are MDHEN and SYDVKM. The CDR3 is made up of 13 amino acids. V lost 5 bases, J lost 8 bases, and 15 bases lay in between. The CDR3 sequence: CASSPSTITGYTF. DNA of the CDR3: TGTGCCAGCAGTCCTTCGACGATTACCGGCTACACCTTC.